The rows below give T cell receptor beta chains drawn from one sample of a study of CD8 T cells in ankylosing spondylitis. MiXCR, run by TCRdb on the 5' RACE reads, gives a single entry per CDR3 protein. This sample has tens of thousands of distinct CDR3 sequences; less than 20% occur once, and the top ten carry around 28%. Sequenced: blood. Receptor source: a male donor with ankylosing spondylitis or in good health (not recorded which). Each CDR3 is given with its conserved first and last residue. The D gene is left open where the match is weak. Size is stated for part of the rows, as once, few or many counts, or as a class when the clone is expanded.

CASSLEQQYNEQFF	TGCGCCAGCAGCTTGGAACAGCAGTACAATGAGCAGTTCTTC	TRBV5-1	TRBJ2-1	.	.
CASSTMTSGGDPYNEQFF	TGTGCCAGCAGCACGATGACTAGCGGGGGGGATCCTTACAATGAGCAGTTCTTC	TRBV3-1	TRBJ2-1	TRBD2	few
CASELMGFPDTQYF	TGTGCCAGCGAACTTATGGGGTTCCCAGATACGCAGTATTTT	TRBV7-2	TRBJ2-3	.	.
CASRNRGLNTDAFF	TGTGCCAGCAGAAATCGGGGGCTCAACACTGATGCTTTCTTT	TRBV6-2/TRBV6-3	TRBJ1-1	.	.
CSASTGNPPEQYF	TGCAGCGCCTCGACAGGGAACCCCCCCGAGCAGTACTTC	TRBV29-1	TRBJ2-7	TRBD1	many
CASSLAGAKPQHF	TGTGCCAGCAGCTTAGCAGGGGCGAAGCCCCAGCATTTT	TRBV7-2	TRBJ1-5	.	few
CASSLWNEQFF	TGTGCCAGCAGCCTCTGGAATGAGCAGTTCTTC	TRBV3-1	TRBJ2-1	.	few
CASSLMNQLDTIYF	TGTGCCAGCAGTTTGATGAATCAACTGGATACCATATATTTT	TRBV28	TRBJ1-3	.	few
CSAVREGQETQYF	TGCAGTGCTGTTAGGGAGGGCCAAGAGACCCAGTACTTC	TRBV20-1	TRBJ2-5	TRBD2	few
CASSLETSGTDTQYF	TGCGCCAGCAGCTTGGAGACTAGCGGGACAGATACGCAGTATTTT	TRBV5-1	TRBJ2-3	TRBD2	few
CSAREIAGVVTQYF	TGCAGTGCTAGAGAAATAGCGGGAGTGGTTACGCAGTATTTT	TRBV20-1	TRBJ2-3	TRBD2	.
CATSDVGLADTQYF	TGTGCCACCAGTGATGTGGGGCTGGCAGATACGCAGTATTTT	TRBV24-1	TRBJ2-3	.	.
CASSPGTSTDTQYF	TGCGCCAGCAGCCCCGGGACTAGCACAGATACGCAGTATTTT	TRBV5-1	TRBJ2-3	.	many
CASSAGGGNQPQHF	TGCGCCAGCAGCGCGGGGGGTGGCAATCAGCCCCAGCATTTT	TRBV5-1	TRBJ1-5	.	few
CASSKPDTQYF	TGTGCCAGCAGCAAACCGGATACGCAGTATTTT	TRBV7-9	TRBJ2-3	.	many
CASRIGGNQPQHF	TGTGCCAGCCGAATAGGTGGAAATCAGCCCCAGCATTTT	TRBV12-3/TRBV12-4	TRBJ1-5	.	few
CASSLSNNRDTEAFF	TGTGCCAGCAGTCTAAGTAATAACCGCGACACTGAAGCTTTCTTT	TRBV27	TRBJ1-1	.	many
CSARDTGSSTDTQYF	TGCAGTGCTAGAGACACGGGGTCTAGCACAGATACGCAGTATTTT	TRBV20-1	TRBJ2-3	.	many
CSARFAPDTQYF	TGCAGTGCTAGATTTGCCCCCGATACGCAGTATTTT	TRBV20-1	TRBJ2-3	.	.
CASSLATGMEAKLFF	TGCGCCAGCAGCTTGGCCACTGGGATGGAGGCAAAACTGTTTTTT	TRBV5-1	TRBJ1-4	.	.
CSASKFGGPQETQYF	TGCAGTGCTAGTAAATTCGGGGGGCCACAAGAGACCCAGTACTTC	TRBV20-1	TRBJ2-5	.	many
CASSQDGSPADTQYF	TGTGCCAGCAGCCAAGACGGGTCTCCTGCGGATACGCAGTATTTT	TRBV3-1	TRBJ2-3	.	.
CSAREMTGTYNEQFF	TGCAGTGCTAGAGAGATGACAGGGACCTACAATGAGCAGTTCTTC	TRBV20-1	TRBJ2-1	TRBD1	few
CASSQETGRGQPQHF	TGTGCCAGCAGCCAAGAAACCGGACGGGGTCAGCCCCAGCATTTT	TRBV4-2	TRBJ1-5	.	many
CASSAWTRSNAEAFF	TGTGCCAGCAGCGCTTGGACAAGGAGTAACGCTGAAGCTTTCTTT	TRBV7-2	TRBJ1-1	.	many
CSVGPDRGIDTQYF	TGCAGCGTTGGCCCCGACAGGGGTATAGATACGCAGTATTTT	TRBV29-1	TRBJ2-3	TRBD1	.
CASSPTGTASGQQYF	TGTGCCAGCAGTCCCACCGGGACGGCCTCCGGACAGCAGTACTTC	TRBV6-5	TRBJ2-7	.	.
CASSSNSYEQYF	TGTGCCAGCAGTTCGAATAGCTACGAGCAGTACTTC	TRBV12-3/TRBV12-4	TRBJ2-7	.	.
CATSRAPRGSEAFF	TGTGCCACCAGCAGAGCCCCCCGGGGCTCTGAAGCTTTCTTT	TRBV15	TRBJ1-1	.	many
CASSLFRLAGGSNTGELFF	TGTGCCAGCAGCTTATTTAGACTAGCGGGAGGCTCGAACACCGGGGAGCTGTTTTTT	TRBV11-2	TRBJ2-2	TRBD2	many
CASSPRQGPGEQFF	TGTGCCAGCAGTCCCCGACAAGGGCCGGGTGAGCAGTTCTTC	TRBV6-4	TRBJ2-1	.	many
CASSLGQIGTPTDTQYF	TGTGCTAGCAGCTTAGGCCAAATCGGGACACCAACAGATACGCAGTATTTT	TRBV7-7	TRBJ2-3	.	.
CASSWVGENTEAFF	TGTGCCAGCAGTTGGGTGGGGGAGAACACTGAAGCTTTCTTT	TRBV28	TRBJ1-1	.	few
CARRPYQTNEKLFF	TGTGCCAGAAGACCGTACCAAACTAATGAAAAACTGTTTTTT	TRBV25-1	TRBJ1-4	.	many
CASSAGFSTDTQYF	TGCGCCAGCAGCGCTGGTTTTAGCACAGATACGCAGTATTTT	TRBV5-1	TRBJ2-3	.	few
CASSMTTLTAGSGLFF	TGTGCCAGCAGCATGACGACACTCACCGCGGGTTCTGGGCTGTTTTTT	TRBV7-2	TRBJ2-2	.	.
CASSPGRGYTDTQYF	TGTGCCAGCAGTCCCGGACGTGGGTACACAGATACGCAGTATTTT	TRBV6-2/TRBV6-3	TRBJ2-3	.	few
CASSPGLADGEQYF	TGTGCCAGCAGCCCTGGACTAGCGGACGGGGAGCAGTACTTC	TRBV7-2	TRBJ2-7	TRBD2	few
CSARSYQRREGDEQYF	TGCAGTGCTAGATCCTACCAACGGCGGGAGGGAGACGAGCAGTACTTC	TRBV20-1	TRBJ2-7	TRBD2	.
CSAWDRGTGELFF	TGCAGCGCCTGGGACAGGGGTACCGGGGAGCTGTTTTTT	TRBV29-1	TRBJ2-2	TRBD1	many
CASSLTSGYEQYF	TGTGCCAGCAGCTTGACTAGCGGATACGAGCAGTACTTC	TRBV7-6	TRBJ2-7	TRBD2	many